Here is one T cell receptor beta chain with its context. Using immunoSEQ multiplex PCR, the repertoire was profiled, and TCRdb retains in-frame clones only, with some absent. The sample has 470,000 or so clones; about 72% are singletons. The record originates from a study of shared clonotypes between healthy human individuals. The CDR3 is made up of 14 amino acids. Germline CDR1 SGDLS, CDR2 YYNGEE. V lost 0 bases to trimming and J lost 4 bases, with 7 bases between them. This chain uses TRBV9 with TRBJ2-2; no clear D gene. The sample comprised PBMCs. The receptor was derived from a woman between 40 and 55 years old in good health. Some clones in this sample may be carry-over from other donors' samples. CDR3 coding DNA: TGTGCCAGCAGCGTAGTGCAGTCCACCGGGGAGCTGTTTTTT. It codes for CASSVVQSTGELFF.